The sequence of this T cell receptor beta chain was determined in a study of blood T cells in healthy people across ages. General study results and limits: Roughly linearly, TCR beta diversity per million T cells fell as age increased. TCR beta diversity was tightly associated with the proportion of naive T cells.

Every donor gave 8 to 10 milliliters of peripheral blood. Extraction yielded at least 6 micrograms of total RNA per sample. Looked up from germline, CDR1 is SGHRS and CDR2 is YFSETQ. This CDR3 spans 13 amino acids. V lost 4 bases and J lost 4, with 11 bases in between. This clonotype was counted at least ten times. The antigen remains unidentified. With a J-beta primer mix and a sample-barcoded 5' primer, a second PCR ran about 7 to 12 cycles. Using its own MiXCR run on the 5' RACE reads, TCRdb lists one record per CDR3 protein. Among 1.5 million to 2 million distinct CDR3 sequences listed, over 25% were seen once.

The sample comprised blood. The receptor comes from a woman aged 25 to 45 in good health. The V gene is TRBV5-1, the J gene TRBJ2-5; D ambiguous. CDR3: CASSPDPGETQYF. CDR3 coding DNA: TGCGCCAGCAGCCCGGACCCGGGAGAGACCCAGTACTTC.